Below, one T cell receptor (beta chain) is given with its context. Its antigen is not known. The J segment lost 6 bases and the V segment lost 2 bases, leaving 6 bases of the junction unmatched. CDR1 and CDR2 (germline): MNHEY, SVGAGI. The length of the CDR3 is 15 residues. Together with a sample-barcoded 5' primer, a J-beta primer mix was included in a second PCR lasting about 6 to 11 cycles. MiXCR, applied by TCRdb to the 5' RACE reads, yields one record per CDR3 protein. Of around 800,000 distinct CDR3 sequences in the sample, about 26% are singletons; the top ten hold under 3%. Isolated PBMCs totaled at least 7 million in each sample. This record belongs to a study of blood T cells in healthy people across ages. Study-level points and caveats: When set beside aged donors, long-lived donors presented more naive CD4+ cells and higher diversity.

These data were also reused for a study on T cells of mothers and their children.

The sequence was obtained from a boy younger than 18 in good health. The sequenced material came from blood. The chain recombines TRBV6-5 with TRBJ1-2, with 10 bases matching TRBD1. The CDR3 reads CASSYETGGTNGYTF. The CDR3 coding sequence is TGTGCCAGCAGTTACGAGACAGGGGGCACTAATGGCTACACCTTC.